This TCR beta chain was recorded in a study of blood T cells in healthy people across ages. Study-level points and caveats: A roughly linear fall in TCR beta diversity per million T cells was seen with increasing age. Donors of long life had a larger count of naive CD4+ cells and greater diversity than aged donors. Investigators treated diversity estimates from one million T cells as underestimates.

A J-beta primer mix and a sample-barcoded 5' primer were used in a second PCR of roughly 7 to 12 cycles. The template-switch adaptor was a 5' adaptor with 12 random nucleotides. It tagged each cDNA molecule. TCRdb passed the 5' RACE reads through MiXCR, listing each CDR3 protein once. Of hundreds of thousands of distinct CDR3 sequences listed, approximately 53% were seen once; the top ten hold roughly 24%. CDR1 SGHRS and CDR2 YFSETQ come from the germline V gene. The CDR3 sequence is 16 residues long. Unmatched junction bases numbered 10, after V lost 3 bases and J lost 4 bases. A remark on this clonotype: Its cognate antigen is unknown.

This sequence originates from a man aged 35-49 years in good health. The chain has TRBV5-1 and TRBJ2-1, with 7 positions matching TRBD1. The material sequenced was blood. CDR3 bases: TGCGCCAGCAGCTGGACGAACTACAGGGGATACAATGAGCAGTTCTTC. Residues: CASSWTNYRGYNEQFF.